This T cell receptor beta chain was observed in a study of shared T cell receptors in the human thymus. This table comes from immunoSEQ multiplex PCR, and its TCRdb copy is limited to in-frame clones, with some not included. The top ten clones hold 0.0095% to 0.012% of a sample with some 700,000 clones, 70% to 90% of them seen once. The length of the CDR3 is 16 residues. The V and J ends lost 3 bases and 3 bases, in that order; junction bases with no gene match: 10. Germline V gene data show CDR1 as MDHEN and CDR2 as SYDVKM. These same records also appear under a second study, on human thymus T cells. That source notes: Corrective heart surgery yielded the resections from which the thymus tissue came.

The sequenced sample consisted of thymocytes. The rearrangement links TRBV28 to TRBJ2-7, with 8 bases aligning to TRBD2. This receptor was taken from a boy younger than two with a congenital heart defect. The CDR3 DNA is TGTGCCAGCAGTTTTTTGGCGCGGGGGGACCGCTACGAGCAGTACTTC. Protein product: CASSFLARGDRYEQYF.